The clone carrying this TCR beta chain was counted only a few times. Its cognate antigen is unknown. Patients with uncontrolled infections, other autoimmune diseases, pregnancy or lactation were excluded. This record belongs to a study of T cells in Graves' hyperthyroidism and ophthalmopathy. Study-level results: Researchers report that a 13 V-J model separated ophthalmopathy from stable hyperthyroidism.

RNA transcripts provided the source from which TCR beta CDR3 regions were amplified. First-round RT-PCR with HTBI primers amplified the TCR CDR3 region. TCRdb re-derived calls from the multiplex PCR reads in MiXCR, one entry per CDR3 protein. The sample carries hundreds of thousands of distinct CDR3 sequences, approximately 42% recorded once. Germline values: CDR1 SNHLY, CDR2 FYNNEI. The CDR3 extends over 15 amino acids. Deletions cut 6 bases from V and 0 bases from J, with 14 bases between. Sequencing was carried out using peripheral blood or thyroid tissue (not recorded which). The receptor was isolated from an adult man with Graves' disease, either hyperthyroidism or ophthalmopathy (not recorded which). The chain has TRBV2 and TRBJ1-2; D might be TRBD1 (6 bases). CDR3 sequence reads: CASRGRDKSNYGYTF. The DNA for the CDR3 is TGTGCCAGCAGAGGCCGGGACAAATCTAACTATGGCTACACCTTC.